Listed below are T cell receptor beta chains from one sample, sequenced in a study of PD-1 blockade in classical Hodgkin lymphoma. The repertoire was sequenced with immunoSEQ multiplex PCR; TCRdb's copy has only in-frame clones and lacks some. Among tens of thousands of clones, 75% to 90% were seen once, and the ten largest hold around 2.3%. The source material was CD4+ T cells from blood, sampled before the fourth cycle of nivolumab. Receptors were obtained from a human donor with classical Hodgkin lymphoma. The CDR3 runs from the conserved cysteine through the conserved F or W. D genes are given only for firm matches. The listing skips clone size in some rows; elsewhere it reads once, few, many or a size class.

TRBD1	TRBV19	.	TRBJ1-5	TGTGCCAGCAGCACAGGGGGGCGAGGTCAGCCCCAGCATTTT	CASSTGGRGQPQHF
.	TRBV6-1	once	TRBJ1-3	TGTGCCAGCAGTGAATGGGAGCCTTCCCCCTCTGGAAACACCATATATTTT	CASSEWEPSPSGNTIYF
.	TRBV4-2	.	TRBJ2-6	TGTGCCAGCAGCCAAGAGAGGAACTGGGGGGCCAACGTCCTGACTTTC	CASSQERNWGANVLTF
.	TRBV5-5	.	TRBJ2-7	TGTGCCAGCAGCTTGGAGGGGCTAGCCTTAAGCGAGCAGTACTTC	CASSLEGLALSEQYF
.	TRBV2	once	TRBJ1-1	TGTGCCAGCAGTCGTCAGGGAGGGAGAGCTTTCTTT	CASSRQGGRAFF
.	TRBV5-5	.	TRBJ1-5	TGTGCCAGCAGCGGCTCAAATCAGCCCCAGCATTTT	CASSGSNQPQHF
.	TRBV6-5	.	TRBJ2-7	TGTGCCAGCAGACAAGGTCGGTACGAGCAGTACTTC	CASRQGRYEQYF
.	TRBV5-4	.	TRBJ2-2	TGTGCCAGCAGCTCCGATGTCGGGGAGCTGTTTTTT	CASSSDVGELFF
.	TRBV6-5	once	TRBJ1-1	TGTGCCAGCAGTTATAGGGGGGGGGCGGCTTTCTTT	CASSYRGGAAFF
.	TRBV7-2	.	TRBJ1-2	TGTGCCAGCAGCCGGGGCCGTAACTATGGCTACACCTTC	CASSRGRNYGYTF